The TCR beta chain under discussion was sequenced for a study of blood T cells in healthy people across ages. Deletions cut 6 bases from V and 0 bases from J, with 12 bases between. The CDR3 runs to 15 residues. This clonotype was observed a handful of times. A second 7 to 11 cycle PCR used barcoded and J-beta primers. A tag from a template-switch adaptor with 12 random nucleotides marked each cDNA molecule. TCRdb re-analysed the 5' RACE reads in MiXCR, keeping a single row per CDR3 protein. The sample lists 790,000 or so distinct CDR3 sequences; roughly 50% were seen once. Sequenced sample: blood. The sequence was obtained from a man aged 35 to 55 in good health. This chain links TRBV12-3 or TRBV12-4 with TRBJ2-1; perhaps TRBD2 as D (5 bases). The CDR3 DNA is TGTGCCAGCAGCAGCAGAGACTACTCCTACAATGAGCAGTTCTTC. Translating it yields CASSSRDYSYNEQFF.